This T cell receptor (beta chain) stems from a study of cytomegalovirus exposure and HLA in healthy donors. Across the whole study: Within an early data release were tens of millions of unique TCRs drawn from HLA-typed donors. Membership in the Caucasian-associated ancestry cluster was found for 81% of almost 400 genotyped donors. Overall study results and limits: In a later analysis, a missense DCLRE1C variant was linked to TCR beta V- and J-gene trimming. Analysis was performed later, and it showed HLA-associated TCR beta chains to be more clonally expanded than equally common others.

Germline lookup yields CDR1 SGHNT and CDR2 YYREEE (reference sequence). CDR3 length equals 15 residues. Trimming left V 2 bases short and J 2 bases short, with 12 bases between. A note on this clone: Antigen unknown.

PCR amplification relied on 60 Vbeta primers (plus 13 Jbeta primers). Clones were read by immunoSEQ multiplex PCR, and TCRdb kept only the in-frame ones, dropping some. The sample holds about 150,000 clones, 80% seen once. This chain connects TRBV5-4 to TRBJ2-3; unclear D gene. The specimen sequenced was PBMCs. This clonotype was sampled from a young man in good health and CMV-seropositive. CDR3 sequence: CASSLDLVSTDTQYF. CDR3 bases: TGTGCCAGCAGCTTAGACCTAGTATCCACAGATACGCAGTATTTT. Full variable domain (remainder filled in from reference TRBV5-4 and TRBJ2-3): ETGVTQSPTHLIKTRGQQVTLRCSSQSGHNTVSWYQQALGQGPQFIFQYYREEENGRGNFPPRFSGLQFPNYSSELNVNALELDDSALYLCASSLDLVSTDTQYFGPGTRLTVL.